This T cell receptor (beta chain) was captured in a study of cytomegalovirus exposure and HLA in healthy donors. Germline V lookup: CDR1 KGHSH, CDR2 LQKENI. CDR3 length equals 13 residues. The V end lost 3 bases, the J end lost 2 bases, and 7 bases lay between the germline ends. Sequencing used immunoSEQ multiplex PCR; TCRdb keeps in-frame clones, though not all of them. The sample includes about 220,000 clones, 80% to 90% of them seen just once. Sequenced material: PBMCs. This sequence joins TRBV18 and TRBJ1-1, with D possibly being TRBD1 (6 bases). The receptor's source is a man aged 18 to 29 in good health and CMV-seronegative. This CDR3 is CASSPGTNTEAFF. The CDR3, as DNA: TGTGCCAGCTCACCGGGGACAAACACTGAAGCTTTCTTT.